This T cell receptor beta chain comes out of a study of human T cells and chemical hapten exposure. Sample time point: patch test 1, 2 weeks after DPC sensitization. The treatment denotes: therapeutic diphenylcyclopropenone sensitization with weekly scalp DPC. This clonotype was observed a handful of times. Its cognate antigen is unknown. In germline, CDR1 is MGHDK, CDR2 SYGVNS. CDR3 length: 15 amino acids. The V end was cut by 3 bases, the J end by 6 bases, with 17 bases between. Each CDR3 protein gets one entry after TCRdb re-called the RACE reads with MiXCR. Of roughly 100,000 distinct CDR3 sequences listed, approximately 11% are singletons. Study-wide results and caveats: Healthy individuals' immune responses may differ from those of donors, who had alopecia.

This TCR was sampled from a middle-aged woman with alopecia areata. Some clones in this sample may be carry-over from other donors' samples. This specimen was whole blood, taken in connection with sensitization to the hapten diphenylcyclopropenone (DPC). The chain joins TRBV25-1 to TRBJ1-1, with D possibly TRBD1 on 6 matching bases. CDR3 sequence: CASSDLWAGVAEAFF. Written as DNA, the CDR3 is TGTGCCAGCAGTGATTTATGGGCAGGGGTGGCTGAAGCTTTCTTT.